This T cell receptor (beta chain) is drawn from a study of shared clonotypes between healthy human individuals. Study details: Per donor, three plates held CD4 naive cells, three held CD4 memory, two held CD8 naive and one held CD8 memory. Overall study results and limits: Specimens sampled were limited to blood, with tissue repertoires likely differing.

CD45RO-negative, CCR7-positively selected cells formed the naive CD8 fraction, excluding terminally differentiated effector memory CD45RA+ cells. The donor cohort consisted entirely of Caucasian adults residing in Nashville, Tennessee. Data came from immunoSEQ multiplex PCR; TCRdb stores just in-frame clones and leaves some out. The data contain around 700,000 clones, about 91% of them singletons. As concerns this clone: Its antigen is currently unknown.

Specimen: naive CD8+ T cells sorted from blood. This receptor was taken from a man aged 25 to 40 in good health.

The CDR3: CASRQGDGYTF. For the CDR3, the DNA is TGTGCCAGCAGGCAGGGGGATGGCTACACCTTC. The rearrangement uses TRBV6-6 and TRBJ1-2; 7 positions match TRBD1. Germline assignment: CDR1 MNHNY and CDR2 SVGAGI (reference sequence). Trimming took 6 bases from V and 6 from J; bases not matched to a gene: 1. The CDR3 sequence is 11 residues long.